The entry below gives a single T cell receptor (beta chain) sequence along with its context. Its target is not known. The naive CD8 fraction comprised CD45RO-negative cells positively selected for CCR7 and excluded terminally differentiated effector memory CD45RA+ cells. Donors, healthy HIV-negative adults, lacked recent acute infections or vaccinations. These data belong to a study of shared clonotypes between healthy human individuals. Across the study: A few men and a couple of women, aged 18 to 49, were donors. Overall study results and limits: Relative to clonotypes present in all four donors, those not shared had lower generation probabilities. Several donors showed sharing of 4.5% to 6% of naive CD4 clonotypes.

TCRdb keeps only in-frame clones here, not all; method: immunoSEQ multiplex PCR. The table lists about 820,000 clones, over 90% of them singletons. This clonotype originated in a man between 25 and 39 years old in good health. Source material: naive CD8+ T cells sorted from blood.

The CDR3, as DNA: TGTGCCAGCAGCTCCCCCCTTTACAATGAGCAGTTCTTC. Translation: CASSSPLYNEQFF. This chain uses TRBV7-9 with TRBJ2-1; D unclear. The length of the CDR3 is 13 residues. Germline V gene data show CDR1 as SEHNR and CDR2 as FQNEAQ (reference sequence). Trimming took 4 bases from V and 4 from J, leaving 8 bases between them.